The table lists the clone carrying this TCR beta chain with a few counts. In the authors' workflow: Amplification with reference gene primers provided the estimates of nucleated cell counts. Repertoires were generated with immunoSEQ multiplex PCR, while TCRdb's copy carries only in-frame clones and drops some. V and J calls and clone size are those listed in that table; D and trimming were worked out from the DNA. This table has a few hundred thousand clones, about 85% appearing once. This sample was taken from a study of blood T cell repertoires in COVID-19. The germline CDR1 and CDR2 sequences are SEHNR and FQNEAQ (reference sequence). V shed 5 bases and J shed 8 bases, with 21 bases lying between them. CDR3 length: 16 amino acids.

The chain joins TRBV7-9 to TRBJ1-4; a weak D match, TRBD1 (6 bases). Sequences were obtained from peripheral blood. The clonotype was recovered from a woman aged 18-30 years with acute or convalescent COVID-19. The CDR3 DNA is TGTGCCAGCAGCCCCCGTTTCGGGGGGAGGGGGGAAAAACTGTTTTTT. Encoded protein: CASSPRFGGRGEKLFF.